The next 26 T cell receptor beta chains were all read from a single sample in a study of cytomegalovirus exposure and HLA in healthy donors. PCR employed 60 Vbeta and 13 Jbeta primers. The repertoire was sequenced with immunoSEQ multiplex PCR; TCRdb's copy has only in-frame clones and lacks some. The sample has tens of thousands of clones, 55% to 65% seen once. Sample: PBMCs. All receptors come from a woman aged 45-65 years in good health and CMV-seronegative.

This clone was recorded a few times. The CDR3 DNA is TGTGCCAGCAGTTACTCGGGGACAGGGACAGATACGCAGTATTTT. Residues: CASSYSGTGTDTQYF. V usage is TRBV6-6 and J usage is TRBJ2-3, with 9 bases aligning to TRBD1. The junction had 1 base not matched to a gene; V was cut back by 0 bases and J by 3 bases. Germline V gene data show CDR1 as MNHNY and CDR2 as SVGAGI (reference sequence). The CDR3 is 15 amino acids.

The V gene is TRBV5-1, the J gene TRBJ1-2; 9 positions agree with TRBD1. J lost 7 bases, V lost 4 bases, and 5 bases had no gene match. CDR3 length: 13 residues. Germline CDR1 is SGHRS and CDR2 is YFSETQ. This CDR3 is CASSPDRGGGYTF. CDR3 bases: TGCGCCAGCAGCCCGGACAGGGGTGGTGGCTACACCTTC. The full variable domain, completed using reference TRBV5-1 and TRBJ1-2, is KAGVTQTPRYLIKTRGQQVTLSCSPISGHRSVSWYQQTPGQGLQFLFEYFSETQRNKGNFPGRFSGRQFSNSRSEMNVSTLELGDSALYLCASSPDRGGGYTFGSGTRLTVV.

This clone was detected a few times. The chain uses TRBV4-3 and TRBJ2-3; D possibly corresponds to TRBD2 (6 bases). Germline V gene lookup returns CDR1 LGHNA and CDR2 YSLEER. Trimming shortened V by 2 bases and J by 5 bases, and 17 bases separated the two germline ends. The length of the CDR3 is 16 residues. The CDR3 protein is CASSQFPGLGGDTQYF. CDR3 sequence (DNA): TGCGCCAGCAGCCAATTCCCGGGACTCGGTGGAGATACGCAGTATTTT.

CDR3 DNA: TGCGCCAGCAGCTTCACAGGGGGCGATGAGCAGTTCTTC. This codes for CASSFTGGDEQFF. This chain uses TRBV5-1 with TRBJ2-1; 9 nucleotides line up with TRBD1. The CDR3 is made up of 13 amino acids. The trim removed 2 bases at V and 8 bases at J, leaving 2 bases unmatched. CDR1 and CDR2 from the germline V gene are SGHRS and YFSETQ.

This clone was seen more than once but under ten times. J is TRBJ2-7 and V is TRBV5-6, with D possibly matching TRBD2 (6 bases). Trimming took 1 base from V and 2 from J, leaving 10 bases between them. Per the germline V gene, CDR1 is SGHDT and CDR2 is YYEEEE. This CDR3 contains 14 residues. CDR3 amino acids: CASSLPGAPYEQYF. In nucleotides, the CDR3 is TGTGCCAGCAGCTTGCCGGGAGCACCCTACGAGCAGTACTTC.

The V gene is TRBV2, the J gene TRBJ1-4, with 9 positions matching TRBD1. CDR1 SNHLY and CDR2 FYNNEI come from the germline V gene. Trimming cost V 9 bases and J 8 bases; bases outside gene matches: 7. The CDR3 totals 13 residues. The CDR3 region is CARRTGAEEKLFF. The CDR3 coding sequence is TGTGCCAGGCGGACAGGGGCGGAGGAAAAACTGTTTTTT. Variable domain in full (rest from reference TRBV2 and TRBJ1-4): EPEVTQTPSHQVTQMGQEVILRCVPISNHLYFYWYRQILGQKVEFLVSFYNNEISEKSEIFDDQFSVERPDGSNFTLKIRSTKLEDSAMYFCARRTGAEEKLFFGSGTQLSVL.

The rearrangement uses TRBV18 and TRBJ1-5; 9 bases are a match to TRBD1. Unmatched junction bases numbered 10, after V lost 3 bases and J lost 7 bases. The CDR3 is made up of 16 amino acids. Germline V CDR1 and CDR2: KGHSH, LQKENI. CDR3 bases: TGTGCCAGCTCACCCATTGGGACAGGGCTTGGGCAGCCCCAGCATTTT. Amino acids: CASSPIGTGLGQPQHF.

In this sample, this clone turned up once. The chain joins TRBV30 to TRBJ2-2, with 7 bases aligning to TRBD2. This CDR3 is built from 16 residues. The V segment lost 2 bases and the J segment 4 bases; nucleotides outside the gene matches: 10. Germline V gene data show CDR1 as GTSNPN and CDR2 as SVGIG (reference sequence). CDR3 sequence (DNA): TGTGCCTGGAGTTCGGGTGGTGGGAGGGGCACCGGGGAGCTGTTTTTT. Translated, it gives CAWSSGGGRGTGELFF.

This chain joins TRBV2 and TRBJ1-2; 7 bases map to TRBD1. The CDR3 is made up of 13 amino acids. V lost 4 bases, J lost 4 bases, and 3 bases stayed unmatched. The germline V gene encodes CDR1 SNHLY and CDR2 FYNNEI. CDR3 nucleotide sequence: TGTGCCAGCAGTGTAGACAGGGTCTATGGCTACACCTTC. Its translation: CASSVDRVYGYTF.

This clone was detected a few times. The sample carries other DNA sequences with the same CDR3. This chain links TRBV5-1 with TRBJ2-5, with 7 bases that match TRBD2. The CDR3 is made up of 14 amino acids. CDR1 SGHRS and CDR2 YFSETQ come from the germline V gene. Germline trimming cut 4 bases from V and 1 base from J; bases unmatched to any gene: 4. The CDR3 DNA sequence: TGCGCCAGCAGCGGGGGGGGGAGCCAAGAGACCCAGTACTTC. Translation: CASSGGGSQETQYF.

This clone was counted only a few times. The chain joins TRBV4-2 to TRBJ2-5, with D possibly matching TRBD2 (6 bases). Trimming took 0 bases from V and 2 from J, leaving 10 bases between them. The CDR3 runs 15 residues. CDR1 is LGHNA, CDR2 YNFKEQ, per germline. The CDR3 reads CASSQEAGPQETQYF. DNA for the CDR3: TGTGCCAGCAGCCAAGAAGCGGGTCCTCAAGAGACCCAGTACTTC.

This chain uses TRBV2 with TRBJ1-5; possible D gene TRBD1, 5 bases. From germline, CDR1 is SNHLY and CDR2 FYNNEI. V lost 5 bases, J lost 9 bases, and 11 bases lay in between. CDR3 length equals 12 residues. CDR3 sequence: CASSRGLWPQHF. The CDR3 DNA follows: TGTGCCAGCAGTAGGGGACTCTGGCCCCAGCATTTT. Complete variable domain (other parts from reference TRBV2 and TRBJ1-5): EPEVTQTPSHQVTQMGQEVILRCVPISNHLYFYWYRQILGQKVEFLVSFYNNEISEKSEIFDDQFSVERPDGSNFTLKIRSTKLEDSAMYFCASSRGLWPQHFGDGTRLSIL.

CDR3 in DNA: TGTGCCAGCAGTGTCTTGGATGGAGCAACCTACGAGCAGTACTTC. Its translation is CASSVLDGATYEQYF. V is TRBV25-1 and J is TRBJ2-7, with D uncertain. This CDR3 contains 15 residues. V was clipped by 4 bases and J by 2 bases, with 15 bases between them. Germline CDR1 and CDR2: MGHDK and SYGVNS.

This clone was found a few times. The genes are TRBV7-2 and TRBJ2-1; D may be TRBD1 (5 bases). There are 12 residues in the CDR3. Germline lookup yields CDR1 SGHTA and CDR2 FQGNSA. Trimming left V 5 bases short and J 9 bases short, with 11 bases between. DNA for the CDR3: TGTGCCAGCAGCCCTCAGGGCCCTGAGCAGTTCTTC. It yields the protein CASSPQGPEQFF.

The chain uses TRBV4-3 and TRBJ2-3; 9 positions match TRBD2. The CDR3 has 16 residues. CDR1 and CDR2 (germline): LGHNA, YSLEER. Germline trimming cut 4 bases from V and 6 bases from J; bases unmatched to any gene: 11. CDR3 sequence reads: CASSRGFSGSSDTQYF. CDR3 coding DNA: TGCGCCAGCAGCCGGGGATTTAGCGGGAGTTCTGATACGCAGTATTTT.

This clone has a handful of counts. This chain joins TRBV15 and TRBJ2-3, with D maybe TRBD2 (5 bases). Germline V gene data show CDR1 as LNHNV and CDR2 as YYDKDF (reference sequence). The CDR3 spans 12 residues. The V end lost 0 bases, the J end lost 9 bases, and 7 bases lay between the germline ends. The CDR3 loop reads CATSRDSDTQYF. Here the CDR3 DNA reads TGTGCCACCAGCAGAGATAGCGACACGCAGTATTTT.

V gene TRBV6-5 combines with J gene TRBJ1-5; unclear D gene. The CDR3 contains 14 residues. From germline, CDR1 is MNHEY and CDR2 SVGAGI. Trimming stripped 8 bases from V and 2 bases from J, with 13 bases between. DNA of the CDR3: TGTGCCAGCTCAACCGAGGTCGGCAATCAGCCCCAGCATTTT. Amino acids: CASSTEVGNQPQHF.

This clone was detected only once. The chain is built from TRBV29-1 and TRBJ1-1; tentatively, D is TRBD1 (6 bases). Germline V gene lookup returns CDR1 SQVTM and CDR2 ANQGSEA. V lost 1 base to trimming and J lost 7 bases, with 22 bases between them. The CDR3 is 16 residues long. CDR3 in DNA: TGCAGCGTTGAAGGAGGGAGACAGGCAGAGCTCGTTGAAGCTTTCTTT. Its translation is CSVEGGRQAELVEAFF.

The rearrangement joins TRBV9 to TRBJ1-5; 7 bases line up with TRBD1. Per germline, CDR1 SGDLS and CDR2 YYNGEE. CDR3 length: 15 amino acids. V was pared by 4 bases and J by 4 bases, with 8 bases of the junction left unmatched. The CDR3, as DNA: TGTGCCAGCAGCCCGAGGGGGGACAGTAATCAGCCCCAGCATTTT. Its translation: CASSPRGDSNQPQHF. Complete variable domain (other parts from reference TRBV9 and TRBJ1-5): DSGVTQTPKHLITATGQRVTLRCSPRSGDLSVYWYQQSLDQGLQFLIQYYNGEERAKGNILERFSAQQFPDLHSELNLSSLELGDSALYFCASSPRGDSNQPQHFGDGTRLSIL.

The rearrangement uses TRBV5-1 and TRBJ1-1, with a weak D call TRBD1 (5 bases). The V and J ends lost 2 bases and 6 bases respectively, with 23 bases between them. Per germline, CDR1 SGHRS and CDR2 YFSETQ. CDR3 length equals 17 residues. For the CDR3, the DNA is TGCGCCAGCAGCTTCAACCCCTTGCTGGCAGGGAGGGCTGAAGCTTTCTTT. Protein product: CASSFNPLLAGRAEAFF. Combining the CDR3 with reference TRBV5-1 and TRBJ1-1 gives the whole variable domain KAGVTQTPRYLIKTRGQQVTLSCSPISGHRSVSWYQQTPGQGLQFLFEYFSETQRNKGNFPGRFSGRQFSNSRSEMNVSTLELGDSALYLCASSFNPLLAGRAEAFFGQGTRLTVV.

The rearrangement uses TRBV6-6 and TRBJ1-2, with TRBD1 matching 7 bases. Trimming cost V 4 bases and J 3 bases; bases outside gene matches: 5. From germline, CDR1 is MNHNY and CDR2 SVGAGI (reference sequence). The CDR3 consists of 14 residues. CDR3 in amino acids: CASSSAGGYYGYTF. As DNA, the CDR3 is TGTGCCAGCAGTTCTGCAGGGGGTTACTATGGCTACACCTTC.

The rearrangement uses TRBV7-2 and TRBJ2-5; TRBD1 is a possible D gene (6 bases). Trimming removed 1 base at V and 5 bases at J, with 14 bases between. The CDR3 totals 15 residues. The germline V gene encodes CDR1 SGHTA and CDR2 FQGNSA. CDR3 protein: CASSLVLNREETQYF. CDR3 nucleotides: TGTGCCAGCAGCTTAGTCTTAAACAGGGAGGAGACCCAGTACTTC.

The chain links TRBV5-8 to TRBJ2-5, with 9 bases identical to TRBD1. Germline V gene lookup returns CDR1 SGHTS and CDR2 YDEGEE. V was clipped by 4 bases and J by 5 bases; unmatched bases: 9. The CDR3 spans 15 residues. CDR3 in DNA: TGTGCCAGCAGCCAAACCGGGACAGGGACGGAGACCCAGTACTTC. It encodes CASSQTGTGTETQYF.

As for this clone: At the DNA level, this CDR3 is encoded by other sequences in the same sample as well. The CDR3 is CASSSLGTGNYEQYF. CDR3 DNA sequence: TGTGCCAGCAGTAGCCTTGGGACAGGTAACTACGAGCAGTACTTC. V gene TRBV27 combines with J gene TRBJ2-7, with 8 bases matching TRBD1. The CDR3 sequence is 15 residues long. Germline values: CDR1 MNHEY, CDR2 SMNVEV (reference sequence). Germline trimming cut 5 bases from V and 3 bases from J; bases unmatched to any gene: 9.

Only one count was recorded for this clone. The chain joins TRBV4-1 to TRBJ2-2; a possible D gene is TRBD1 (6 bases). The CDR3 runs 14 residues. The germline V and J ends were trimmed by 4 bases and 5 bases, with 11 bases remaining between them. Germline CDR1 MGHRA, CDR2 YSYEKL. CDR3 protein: CASSPPGETGELFF. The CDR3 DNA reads TGCGCCAGCAGCCCTCCAGGGGAGACCGGGGAGCTGTTTTTT.

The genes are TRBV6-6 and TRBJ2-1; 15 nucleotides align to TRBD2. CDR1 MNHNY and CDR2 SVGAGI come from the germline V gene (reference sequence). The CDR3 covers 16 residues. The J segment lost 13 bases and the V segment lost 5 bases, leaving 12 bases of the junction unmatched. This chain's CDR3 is CASSRGLAGGSLPQFF. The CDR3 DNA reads TGTGCCAGCAGTCGAGGACTAGCGGGAGGGTCTCTACCCCAGTTCTTC.